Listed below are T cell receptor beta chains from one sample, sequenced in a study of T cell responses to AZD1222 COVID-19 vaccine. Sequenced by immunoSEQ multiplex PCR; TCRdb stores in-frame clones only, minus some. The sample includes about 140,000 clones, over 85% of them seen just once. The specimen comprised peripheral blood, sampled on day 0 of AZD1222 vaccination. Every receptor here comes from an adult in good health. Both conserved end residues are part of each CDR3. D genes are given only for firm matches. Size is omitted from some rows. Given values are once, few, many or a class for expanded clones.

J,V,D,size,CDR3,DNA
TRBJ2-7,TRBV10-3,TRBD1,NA,CAISRNWTGTPTYEQYF,TGTGCCATCAGTCGAAACTGGACAGGGACGCCAACCTACGAGCAGTACTTC
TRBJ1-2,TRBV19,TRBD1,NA,CASSIRSTGGYYGYTF,TGTGCCAGTAGTATCCGCTCGACAGGGGGCTACTATGGCTACACCTTC
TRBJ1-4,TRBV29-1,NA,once,CSVGTAGEKLFF,TGCAGCGTCGGGACGGCGGGGGAAAAACTGTTTTTT
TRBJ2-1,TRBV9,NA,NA,CASSVVTHDEQFF,TGTGCCAGCAGCGTAGTGACTCACGATGAGCAGTTCTTC
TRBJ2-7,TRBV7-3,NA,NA,CASSFQTGGAYEQYF,TGTGCCAGCAGCTTCCAGACAGGTGGAGCCTACGAGCAGTACTTC
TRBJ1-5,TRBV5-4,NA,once,CASSLEPGSNQPQHF,TGTGCCAGCAGCTTGGAACCGGGTAGCAATCAGCCCCAGCATTTT
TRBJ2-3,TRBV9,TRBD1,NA,CASSAGQGTTDTQYF,TGTGCCAGCAGCGCGGGACAGGGAACCACAGATACGCAGTATTTT
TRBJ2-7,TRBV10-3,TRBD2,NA,CATMVAGANEQYF,TGTGCTACCATGGTTGCGGGAGCTAACGAGCAGTACTTC
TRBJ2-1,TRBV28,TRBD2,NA,CASINPGTSGRGSYNEQFF,TGTGCCAGCATAAACCCCGGGACTAGCGGGAGAGGCTCCTACAATGAGCAGTTCTTC
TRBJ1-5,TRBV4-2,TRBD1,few,CASSQHRGGENQPQHF,TGTGCCAGCAGCCAACACAGGGGAGGCGAGAATCAGCCCCAGCATTTT
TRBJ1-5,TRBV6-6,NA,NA,CASSYSLGNSNQPQHF,TGTGCCAGCAGTTACTCGTTGGGGAATAGCAATCAGCCCCAGCATTTT
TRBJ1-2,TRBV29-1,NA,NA,CSVAPGIRAGNYGYTF,TGCAGCGTTGCCCCAGGAATAAGGGCTGGTAACTATGGCTACACCTTC
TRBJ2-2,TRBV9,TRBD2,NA,CASSTRTSGHTGELFF,TGTGCCAGCAGCACGCGGACTAGCGGGCATACCGGGGAGCTGTTTTTT
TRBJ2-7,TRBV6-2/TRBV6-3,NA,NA,CASSQNLRYRVSYEQYF,TGTGCCAGCAGTCAAAACCTCAGGTACCGAGTGTCCTACGAGCAGTACTTC
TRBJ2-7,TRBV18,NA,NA,CASSSLRSSENYEQYF,TGTGCCAGCTCATCACTCCGGTCTTCTGAGAACTACGAGCAGTACTTC
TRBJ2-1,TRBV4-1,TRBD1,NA,CASSQSPQGPEQFF,TGCGCCAGCAGCCAAAGCCCACAGGGGCCTGAGCAGTTCTTC
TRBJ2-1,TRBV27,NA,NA,CASSLRASPDYNEQFF,TGTGCCAGCAGTTTGAGGGCTAGCCCGGACTACAATGAGCAGTTCTTC
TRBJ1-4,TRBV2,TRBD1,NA,CASSGNRGHEKLFF,TGTGCCAGCAGTGGGAACAGGGGGCATGAAAAACTGTTTTTT
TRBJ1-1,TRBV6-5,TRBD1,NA,CASSSGQGHTEAFF,TGTGCCAGCAGTTCAGGACAGGGTCACACTGAAGCTTTCTTT
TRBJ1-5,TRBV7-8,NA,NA,CASRLRGNRSNQPQHF,TGTGCCAGCAGATTACGGGGGAATCGGAGCAATCAGCCCCAGCATTTT
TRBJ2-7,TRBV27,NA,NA,CASSPTRWGEQYF,TGTGCCAGCAGCCCCACCCGTTGGGGGGAGCAGTACTTC
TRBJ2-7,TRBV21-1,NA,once,CASSKDGTSADEQYF,TGTGCCAGCAGCAAGGACGGGACTAGTGCGGACGAGCAGTACTTC
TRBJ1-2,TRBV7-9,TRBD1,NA,CASSHRTGGYYGYTF,TGTGCCAGCAGCCACCGGACAGGGGGCTACTATGGCTACACCTTC
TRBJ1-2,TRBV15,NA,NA,CATGGEGSNYGYTF,TGTGCCACCGGAGGAGAGGGGTCTAACTATGGCTACACCTTC
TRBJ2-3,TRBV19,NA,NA,CASRISGDTQYF,TGTGCCAGTCGCATTTCGGGAGATACGCAGTATTTT
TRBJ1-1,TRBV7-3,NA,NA,CASRPGGMNTEAFF,TGTGCCAGCAGACCGGGCGGCATGAACACTGAAGCTTTCTTT
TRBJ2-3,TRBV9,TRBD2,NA,CASSLTSGRADTQYF,TGTGCCAGCAGCTTGACTAGCGGGAGAGCAGATACGCAGTATTTT
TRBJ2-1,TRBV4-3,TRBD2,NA,CASSQGWDYRSGNEQFF,TGCGCCAGCAGCCAGGGATGGGACTACCGTTCGGGCAATGAGCAGTTCTTC
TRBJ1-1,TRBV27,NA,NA,CASTRTTGFMAEAFF,TGTGCCAGCACCAGGACGACAGGCTTTATGGCTGAAGCTTTCTTT
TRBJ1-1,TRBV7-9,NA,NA,CASSVEAESTEAFF,TGTGCCAGCAGCGTAGAGGCAGAAAGCACTGAAGCTTTCTTT
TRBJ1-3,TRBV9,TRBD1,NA,CASSGGTGAGNTIYF,TGTGCCAGCAGCGGGGGGACAGGGGCTGGAAACACCATATATTTT
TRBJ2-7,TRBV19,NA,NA,CASSTQGYEQYF,TGTGCCAGTAGTACACAGGGATACGAGCAGTACTTC
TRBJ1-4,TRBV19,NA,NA,CASSIGGVELFF,TGTGCCAGTAGTATAGGGGGAGTAGAACTGTTTTTT
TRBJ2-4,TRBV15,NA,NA,CATSTDYGTEKNIQYF,TGTGCCACCAGCACGGACTACGGGACAGAGAAAAACATTCAGTACTTC
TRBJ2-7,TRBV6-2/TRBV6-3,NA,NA,CASSYSGLSSYEQYF,TGTGCCAGCAGTTACTCGGGACTCAGCTCCTACGAGCAGTACTTC
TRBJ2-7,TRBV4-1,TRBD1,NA,CASSGQGSSEQYF,TGCGCCAGCAGCGGACAGGGTAGTAGCGAGCAGTACTTC
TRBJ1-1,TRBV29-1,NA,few,CSVGGTEAFF,TGCAGCGTGGGGGGGACTGAAGCTTTCTTT
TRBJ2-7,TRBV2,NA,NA,CASSRRVGEQYF,TGTGCCAGCTCCCGACGGGTGGGCGAGCAGTACTTC
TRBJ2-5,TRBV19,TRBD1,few,CASSILRGETQYF,TGTGCCAGTAGTATACTCAGGGGGGAGACCCAGTACTTC
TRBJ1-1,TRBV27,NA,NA,CASRRGQNTEAFF,TGTGCCAGCCGCCGGGGACAAAACACTGAAGCTTTCTTT
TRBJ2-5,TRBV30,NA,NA,CAWDFTGTVGDQYF,TGTGCCTGGGATTTTACAGGGACGGTGGGTGACCAGTACTTC
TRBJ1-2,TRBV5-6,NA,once,CASSLPQNYGYTF,TGTGCCAGCAGCCTGCCCCAGAACTATGGCTACACCTTC